This T cell receptor beta chain was obtained from a study of CD8+CD57+ T cells in acquired aplastic anemia. The length of the CDR3 is 13 residues. From germline, CDR1 is MDHEN and CDR2 SYDVKM. The V gene lost 5 bases and the J gene lost 5 bases, with 12 bases spanning the gap. The study profiled TCR beta VDJ and CDR3 using genomic DNA as template. TCRdb redid the calling of the reads with MiXCR, one entry per CDR3 protein. The top ten hold around 2.3% of the sample, which has about 130,000 distinct CDR3 sequences, around 48% seen once. The table lists this clonotype with many counts. The TCR was taken from a human donor in good health, serving as a control. The chain employs TRBV28 and TRBJ1-1; D may be TRBD1 (6 bases). The sample comprised sorted CD4+, CD8+, or CD8+CD57+ T cells (not recorded which) from PBMCs. CDR3 in amino acids: CASSRGLVTEAFF. The CDR3 nucleotides read TGTGCCAGCAGTCGGGGGCTGGTGACTGAAGCTTTCTTT.